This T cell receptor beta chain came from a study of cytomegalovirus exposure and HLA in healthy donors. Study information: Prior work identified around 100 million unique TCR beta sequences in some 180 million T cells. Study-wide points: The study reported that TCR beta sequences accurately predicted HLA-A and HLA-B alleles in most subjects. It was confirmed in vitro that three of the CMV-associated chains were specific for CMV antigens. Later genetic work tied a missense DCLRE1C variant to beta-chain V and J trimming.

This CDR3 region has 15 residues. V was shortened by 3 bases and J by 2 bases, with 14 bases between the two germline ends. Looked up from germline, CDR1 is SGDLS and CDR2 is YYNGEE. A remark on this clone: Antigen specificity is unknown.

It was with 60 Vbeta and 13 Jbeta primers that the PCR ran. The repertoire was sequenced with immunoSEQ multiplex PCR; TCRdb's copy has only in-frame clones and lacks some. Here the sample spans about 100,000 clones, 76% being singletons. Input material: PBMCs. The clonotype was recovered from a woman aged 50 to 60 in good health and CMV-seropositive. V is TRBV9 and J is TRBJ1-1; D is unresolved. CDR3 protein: CASSETPTVNTEAFF. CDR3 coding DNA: TGTGCCAGCAGCGAGACACCGACGGTAAACACTGAAGCTTTCTTT.